The 30 T cell receptor beta chains presented below share a single source sample, sequenced in a study of Tregs in tolerant kidney transplant recipients. Data came from immunoSEQ multiplex PCR; TCRdb stores just in-frame clones and leaves some out. The sample has 70,000 to 95,000 clones, less than 95% seen once; the top ten hold approximately 0.3%. This sample comprised Tregs from blood, obtained before the transplant. These receptors all stem from a human donor who received a combined kidney and bone marrow transplant.

V gene TRBV11-3 combines with J gene TRBJ2-1; 14 bases align to TRBD2. Losses at the gene ends were 1 base for V and 2 bases for J; bases not matched to a gene: 7. The CDR3 is 19 residues long. Germline CDR1 and CDR2: SGHNT and YENEEA. The CDR3 DNA follows: TGTGCCAGCAGCTTAGGGAGACTAGCGGGAGGGCCTCCCTACAATGAGCAGTTCTTC. Translated: CASSLGRLAGGPPYNEQFF. The full variable domain, rest sourced from reference TRBV11-3 and TRBJ2-1, is EAGVVQSPRYKIIEKKQPVAFWCNPISGHNTLYWYLQNLGQGPELLIRYENEEAVDDSQLPKDRFSAERLKGVDSTLKIQPAELGDSAVYLCASSLGRLAGGPPYNEQFFGPGTRLTVL.

The rearrangement joins TRBV5-1 to TRBJ2-1; TRBD2 aligns across 9 bases. Trimming took 4 bases from V and 3 from J; bases not matched to a gene: 8. Germline V lookup: CDR1 SGHRS, CDR2 YFSETQ. CDR3 length: 16 residues. The CDR3 region is CASSTVAGAGYNEQFF. DNA for the CDR3: TGCGCCAGCAGCACTGTAGCGGGAGCTGGCTACAATGAGCAGTTCTTC.

This sequence joins TRBV7-8 and TRBJ2-1, with 7 bases aligning to TRBD2. Germline CDR1 reads SGHVS; CDR2 reads FQNEAQ. The V and J ends lost 2 bases and 0 bases, in that order; junction bases with no gene match: 4. The CDR3 length is 16 residues. CDR3 coding DNA: TGTGCCAGCAGCTTACGGGGCGGGAGCTCCTACAATGAGCAGTTCTTC. Encoded protein: CASSLRGGSSYNEQFF.

This clone was found once. The CDR3 protein is CASRDPSYEQYF. The CDR3 bases are TGTGCCAGCAGAGACCCGTCCTACGAGCAGTACTTC. The chain carries TRBV6-5 and TRBJ2-7; no definite D call. Germline values: CDR1 MNHEY, CDR2 SVGAGI. The V end lost 6 bases, the J end lost 1 base, and 7 bases lay between the germline ends. CDR3 size: 12 residues.

This clone occurred a few times. The CDR3 coding sequence is TGCGCCAGCAGCGGGACTAGCGGGAGGGACGGCGAGCAGTACTTC. Translating it yields CASSGTSGRDGEQYF. The chain links TRBV5-1 to TRBJ2-7, with 16 bases fitting TRBD2. V shed 4 bases and J 6 bases; nucleotides not matched to a gene: 4. Germline V CDR1 and CDR2: SGHRS, YFSETQ. This CDR3 spans 15 amino acids.

The chain employs TRBV7-3 and TRBJ2-1; 7 bases fit TRBD2. The CDR3 is 16 amino acids. Looked up from germline, CDR1 is SGHTA and CDR2 is FQGTGA. The V gene end was trimmed by 5 bases and the J gene end by 8 bases; junction bases not matched to a gene: 15. The CDR3 sequence: CASSPQGTTLGDEQFF. In DNA form, the CDR3 reads TGTGCCAGCAGCCCCCAAGGGACTACCCTCGGGGATGAGCAGTTCTTC.

The genes are TRBV21-1 and TRBJ1-4. TRBV21-1 is listed as a pseudogene. CDR3 size: 13 residues. This CDR3 reads CASSKVDGQKLFF. The CDR3 coding sequence is TGTGCCAGCAGCAAGGTTGACGGGCAAAAACTGTTTTTT.

The chain carries TRBV30 and TRBJ1-1, with unresolved D. CDR3 length equals 14 residues. Per the germline V gene, CDR1 is GTSNPN and CDR2 is SVGIG (reference sequence). The V and J ends lost 4 bases and 0 bases respectively, with 12 bases between them. The CDR3 bases are TGTGCCTGGAAGTCCTGGCAGCTGAACACTGAAGCTTTCTTT. It yields the protein CAWKSWQLNTEAFF.

The count of this clone is one. The V gene is TRBV6-5, the J gene TRBJ2-5; tentatively, D is TRBD1 (6 bases). The CDR3 is 15 amino acids. V was cut by 4 bases and J by 2 bases, with 14 bases left in between. Germline-derived CDR1 and CDR2 are MNHEY and SVGAGI. The CDR3 is CASSSPMGAQETQYF. CDR3 coding DNA: TGTGCCAGCAGTTCCCCCATGGGGGCACAAGAGACCCAGTACTTC.

The V gene is TRBV6-1, the J gene TRBJ2-3, with D unresolved. Trimming shortened V by 3 bases and J by 3 bases, and 13 bases separated the two germline ends. CDR1 is MNHNS and CDR2 is SASEGT in the germline V gene. This CDR3 has 15 amino acids. The CDR3 is CASSEHTPKTDTQYF. CDR3 coding DNA: TGTGCCAGCAGTGAGCATACCCCGAAAACAGATACGCAGTATTTT.

This rearrangement joins TRBV11-2 to TRBJ2-7; possibly TRBD2 for D (6 bases). The CDR3 is 16 residues long. Germline V gives CDR1 SGHAT, CDR2 FQNNGV. V lost 1 base to trimming and J lost 3 bases, with 16 bases between them. In DNA, the CDR3 is TGTGCCAGCAGCTTAGTGGGTTGGGACTCAGGCTACGAGCAGTACTTC. This codes for CASSLVGWDSGYEQYF.

The chain has TRBV28 and TRBJ1-2, with D possibly TRBD1 on 6 matching bases. Trimming removed 6 bases at V and 2 bases at J, with 10 bases between. CDR3 length: 13 amino acids. CDR1 and CDR2 (germline): MDHEN, SYDVKM. CDR3 in amino acids: CASSLGQNYGYTF. The CDR3 DNA reads TGTGCCAGCAGCCTCGGACAGAACTATGGCTACACCTTC.

This chain joins TRBV9 and TRBJ1-3, with D tentatively TRBD1 (6 bases). CDR3 length: 18 amino acids. V lost 0 bases to trimming and J lost 0 bases, with 16 bases between them. The germline V gene has CDR1 SGDLS and CDR2 YYNGEE. This chain's CDR3 is CASSVADGGRPSGNTIYF. The CDR3 bases are TGTGCCAGCAGCGTAGCCGATGGGGGCAGACCCTCTGGAAACACCATATATTTT.

CDR3 amino acids: CASSIGGGTYEKLFF. The CDR3 nucleotides are TGTGCCAGTAGTATAGGAGGAGGGACCTATGAAAAACTGTTTTTT. The J gene is TRBJ1-4, the V gene TRBV19, with TRBD1 as a possible D gene (5 bases). Germline-derived CDR1 and CDR2 are LNHDA and SQIVND (reference sequence). The CDR3 loop spans 15 amino acids. V was pared by 1 base and J by 6 bases, with 12 bases between.

V gene TRBV28 combines with J gene TRBJ2-1; D may be TRBD2 (5 bases). The CDR3 loop spans 14 amino acids. V was shortened by 2 bases and J by 6 bases, with 11 bases between the two germline ends. Germline values: CDR1 MDHEN, CDR2 SYDVKM. The CDR3 DNA reads TGTGCCAGCAGTTTACCCGGGGATGGCAATGAGCAGTTCTTC. Residues: CASSLPGDGNEQFF.

Only one count was recorded for this clone. This sequence joins TRBV2 and TRBJ2-7; 14 nucleotides align to TRBD2. The CDR3 runs 13 residues. The V and J ends lost 10 bases and 9 bases, in that order; junction bases with no gene match: 8. Germline lookup yields CDR1 SNHLY and CDR2 FYNNEI. The CDR3 loop is CATAGLAGEVQYF. The CDR3 DNA reads as TGTGCCACGGCGGGACTAGCGGGAGAAGTGCAGTACTTC.

The V gene is TRBV9, the J gene TRBJ1-1; TRBD1 agrees at 9 bases. The length of the CDR3 is 14 residues. CDR1 is SGDLS, CDR2 YYNGEE, per germline. Germline trimming cut 3 bases from V and 5 bases from J; bases unmatched to any gene: 5. This chain's CDR3 is CASSGGQGKTEAFF. For the CDR3, the DNA is TGTGCCAGCAGCGGAGGACAGGGGAAAACTGAAGCTTTCTTT.

This sequence joins TRBV7-9 and TRBJ2-2; possibly TRBD1 for D (6 bases). This CDR3 region has 15 residues. Trimming removed 6 bases from V and 5 bases from J, with 16 bases in between. Germline V gives CDR1 SEHNR, CDR2 FQNEAQ (reference sequence). CDR3: CASSSDRRSTGELFF. The CDR3 DNA sequence: TGTGCCAGCAGTTCCGACAGGAGGTCAACCGGGGAGCTGTTTTTT.

On this clone: The junction does not match germline at one end; this may be a read error. DNA for the CDR3: TGTGCCAGCCCACCCCTAACTGCGGGAGGTGTAGTTGAGCAGTTCTTC. This sequence encodes CASPPLTAGGVVEQFF. The chain employs TRBV18 and TRBJ2-1; TRBD2 matches at 8 bases. The CDR3 extends over 16 amino acids. CDR1 is KGHSH and CDR2 is LQKENI in the germline V gene.

This chain's CDR3 is CASSDGANNEKLFF. The DNA of the CDR3 is TGTGCCAGCAGTGATGGGGCAAACAATGAAAAACTGTTTTTT. The chain uses TRBV2 and TRBJ1-4; TRBD1 might be the D (5 bases). The ends were cut back, 3 bases at V and 5 bases at J, with 10 bases in the middle. This CDR3 is 14 amino acids long. From germline, CDR1 is SNHLY and CDR2 FYNNEI.

The chain joins TRBV5-6 to TRBJ2-3; D gene unclear. CDR3 size: 11 residues. The ends were cut back, 0 bases at V and 7 bases at J, with 3 bases in the middle. Looked up from germline, CDR1 is SGHDT and CDR2 is YYEEEE. The CDR3 spells CASSLENTQYF. CDR3 sequence (DNA): TGTGCCAGCAGCTTGGAGAATACGCAGTATTTT.

This sequence joins TRBV18 and TRBJ2-5; D gene ambiguous. V lost 4 bases to trimming and J lost 7 bases, with 13 bases between them. CDR1 is KGHSH and CDR2 is LQKENI in the germline V gene. CDR3 length: 13 residues. The CDR3 region is CASSLDDHRTQYF. CDR3 sequence (DNA): TGTGCCAGCTCACTAGACGACCACCGGACCCAGTACTTC.

The chain uses TRBV10-3 and TRBJ2-3, with D tentatively TRBD2 (6 bases). CDR1 and CDR2 (germline): ENHRY, SYGVKD. V lost 4 bases to trimming and J lost 4 bases, with 15 bases between them. This CDR3 comprises 15 residues. The CDR3 nucleotides read TGTGCCATCAGTGGGACGGGAGCGGCCCCAGATACGCAGTATTTT. The encoded protein is CAISGTGAAPDTQYF.

The chain couples TRBV4-1 to TRBJ2-7, with D possibly called TRBD1 or TRBD2 (5 bases each). The CDR3 runs 13 residues. Germline assignment: CDR1 MGHRA and CDR2 YSYEKL. Trimming removed 0 bases from V and 9 bases from J, with 12 bases in between. CDR3 coding DNA: TGCGCCAGCAGCCAAGATCGGGAAACAGGGCAGTACTTC. Protein product: CASSQDRETGQYF.

V and J are TRBV7-2 and TRBJ2-7; D may be TRBD2 (5 bases). Trimming left V 0 bases short and J 0 bases short, with 12 bases between. The CDR3 spans 16 residues. Germline V gene sequence: CDR1 SGHTA, CDR2 FQGNSA. The CDR3 DNA reads as TGTGCCAGCAGCTTAGCGGTCGGGGTGCCCTCCTACGAGCAGTACTTC. It specifies CASSLAVGVPSYEQYF.

Regarding this clone: The sample carries other DNA sequences with the same CDR3. The genes are TRBV18 and TRBJ1-1; D remains ambiguous. The V end lost 3 bases, the J end lost 2 bases, and 7 bases lay between the germline ends. This CDR3 contains 13 residues. Germline CDR1 and CDR2: KGHSH and LQKENI. CDR3 protein: CASSPSENTEAFF. The DNA for the CDR3 is TGTGCCAGCTCACCGAGCGAAAACACTGAAGCTTTCTTT.

V and J are TRBV7-2 and TRBJ2-4; possible D gene TRBD2, 5 bases. V dropped 5 bases and J dropped 3 bases, with 14 bases sitting between them. The CDR3 is made up of 15 amino acids. Germline V gives CDR1 SGHTA, CDR2 FQGNSA. The CDR3, as DNA: TGTGCCAGCAGCCCCACTAGGGCGGGCAAAAACATTCAGTACTTC. Translated, it gives CASSPTRAGKNIQYF.

The V call is TRBV7-9, the J call TRBJ1-1, with 7 bases identical to TRBD1. CDR3 length equals 14 residues. Germline V gene data show CDR1 as SEHNR and CDR2 as FQNEAQ (reference sequence). V lost 8 bases, J lost 2 bases, and 8 bases stayed unmatched. CDR3 coding DNA: TGTGCCAGCTCTAAGGCAGGGGGAAACACTGAAGCTTTCTTT. Residues: CASSKAGGNTEAFF.

This chain joins TRBV5-4 and TRBJ2-7, with D possibly TRBD2 on 5 matching bases. The CDR3 totals 15 residues. The V end was cut by 0 bases, the J end by 3 bases, with 13 bases between. Germline V gene sequence: CDR1 SGHNT, CDR2 YYREEE (reference sequence). The CDR3 loop is CASSLEPGILYEQYF. Here the CDR3 DNA reads TGTGCCAGCAGCTTGGAGCCCGGGATACTCTACGAGCAGTACTTC.

The V and J genes are TRBV18 and TRBJ2-2, with TRBD1 as a possible D gene (6 bases). The germline V gene encodes CDR1 KGHSH and CDR2 LQKENI. The germline V and J ends were trimmed by 3 bases and 5 bases, with 19 bases remaining between them. There are 17 residues in the CDR3. The CDR3 sequence: CASSPLAGNQGTGELFF. The DNA for the CDR3 is TGTGCCAGCTCACCTCTGGCTGGGAATCAGGGGACCGGGGAGCTGTTTTTT. The full variable domain, completed using reference TRBV18 and TRBJ2-2, is NAGVMQNPRHLVRRRGQEARLRCSPMKGHSHVYWYRQLPEEGLKFMVYLQKENIIDESGMPKERFSAEFPKEGPSILRIQQVVRGDSAAYFCASSPLAGNQGTGELFFGEGSRLTVL.